This record concerns one T cell receptor beta chain sequence. The antigen is unknown. V lost 4 bases to trimming and J lost 2 bases, with 11 bases between them. The CDR3 covers 15 residues. Germline lookup yields CDR1 SEHNR and CDR2 FQNEAQ (reference sequence). All donors were healthy, and all were Caucasian. TCRdb re-analysed the 5' RACE reads in MiXCR, keeping a single row per CDR3 protein. Here the sample spans 250,000 to 350,000 distinct CDR3 sequences, around 9.7% being singletons. This entry belongs to a study of identical twins. Regarding the study as a whole: Models underestimated TCR alpha sharing (out-of-frame) in monozygotic twins. Cross-sectional statistics, not tracking of the same donors, supported the conclusions.

The same specimen was also included in a second study, on yellow fever vaccine responses in identical twins. From that study: On the reported evidence, twins' vaccine T cell responses seemed partly convergent and partly personalized.

Input material: CD8+ T cells sorted from blood. This clonotype originated in a woman under 30 in good health. The chain joins TRBV7-9 to TRBJ2-2, with D maybe TRBD2 (6 bases). The CDR3 loop reads CASSSRDSNTGELFF. DNA for the CDR3: TGTGCCAGCAGCTCCCGGGACTCCAACACCGGGGAGCTGTTTTTT.